A selection of T cell receptor beta chains follows, all from one sample in a study of cytomegalovirus exposure and HLA in healthy donors. Profiled with immunoSEQ multiplex PCR; TCRdb holds only in-frame clones, not every one. Of around 190,000 clones in the sample, around 80% are singletons; the top ten hold 1.5% to 2%. The sample comprised PBMCs. The receptors were sampled from a man between 18 and 35 years old in good health and CMV-seronegative. Each CDR3 is given with its conserved first and last residue. The D gene is left open where the match is weak. Only some rows state a clone size, as once, few, many or a class for expanded clones.

>TRBJ1-1|TRBD1|.|TRBV5-1
TGCGCCAGCAGCTATACTATGGACAGGGTCGCTGAAGCTTTCTTT
CASSYTMDRVAEAFF
>TRBJ1-1|TRBD1|.|TRBV28
TGTGCCAGCAGCCCAGGGGGACCCTTGAACACTGAAGCTTTCTTT
CASSPGGPLNTEAFF
>TRBJ2-5|.|.|TRBV5-1
TGCGCCAGCAGCTATTTCGACAGGACGGAGACCCAGTACTTC
CASSYFDRTETQYF
>TRBJ2-5|TRBD2|once|TRBV19
TGTGCCACCGAGGGAGGGGACCGGAACCGCGAGACCCAGTACTTC
CATEGGDRNRETQYF
>TRBJ2-1|.|few|TRBV5-1
TGCGCCAGCAGCCTTGAGGGTGGGCAGTTCTTC
CASSLEGGQFF
>TRBJ2-4|.|.|TRBV9
TGTGCCAGCAGCGTAGAGGCTACCGGGGCCAAAAACATTCAGTACTTC
CASSVEATGAKNIQYF
>TRBJ2-3|TRBD1|.|TRBV11-2
TGTGCCAGCAGCTTTAGGGGGCGTAGGTCCACAGATACGCAGTATTTT
CASSFRGRRSTDTQYF
>TRBJ2-1|TRBD2|.|TRBV15
TGTGCCACCAGCAGAGATAGCGGGGGCCACAATGAGCAGTTCTTC
CATSRDSGGHNEQFF
>TRBJ2-7|TRBD1|.|TRBV13
TGTGCCAGCAGCTTATGGACAGGAACCTACGAGCAGTACTTC
CASSLWTGTYEQYF
>TRBJ1-1|.|.|TRBV7-9
TGTTCCAGCAGCTTCGGGTCATTAAACACTGAAGCTTTCTTT
CSSSFGSLNTEAFF
>TRBJ2-7|.|.|TRBV5-1
TGCGCCAGCAGCTTGGCGGGTTTATCGCCCTACGAGCAGTACTTC
CASSLAGLSPYEQYF
>TRBJ2-7|TRBD2|.|TRBV9
TGTGCCAGCAGCCCCCTTGGCCTAGCGGGTGCCTACGAGCAGTACTTC
CASSPLGLAGAYEQYF
>TRBJ2-7|TRBD2|.|TRBV4-1
TGCGCCAGCAGCCCGGAACCTAGCGGACCCTACGAGCAGTACTTC
CASSPEPSGPYEQYF
>TRBJ1-2|.|.|TRBV4-3
TGCGCCAGCAGCCAAGTTAACCTGGGGCAGGGAGGGACTTATGGCTACACCTTC
CASSQVNLGQGGTYGYTF
>TRBJ1-2|.|.|TRBV7-9
TGTGCCAGCAGCTTAGAGACAGATGGCTACACCTTC
CASSLETDGYTF
>TRBJ2-7|TRBD2|.|TRBV11-2
TGTGCCAGCAGGTTCGCTAGCGGGGGGGCCTCCGAGCAGTACTTC
CASRFASGGASEQYF
>TRBJ1-5|TRBD1|.|TRBV10-2
TGCGCCACAGCAGCAACAGGGGTCCCCAATCAGCCCCAGCATTTT
CATAATGVPNQPQHF
>TRBJ1-1|.|.|TRBV5-8
TGTGCCAGCAGCTTGGGACAGAAGAACACTGAAGCTTTCTTT
CASSLGQKNTEAFF
>TRBJ1-2|TRBD1|.|TRBV5-5
TGTGCCAGCAGCTGGACAGGGGCCGGCTACACCTTC
CASSWTGAGYTF
>TRBJ2-6|.|.|TRBV6-5
TGTGCCAGCAGTTATTGGGAGGCCTCTGGGGCCAACGTCCTGACTTTC
CASSYWEASGANVLTF
>TRBJ2-3|.|.|TRBV7-2
TGTGCCAGCAGCCCCGGTACAGATACGCAGTATTTT
CASSPGTDTQYF
>TRBJ1-4|TRBD1|.|TRBV5-1
TGCGCCAGCAGCCTAGACAGGGGTAGTGAAAAACTGTTTTTT
CASSLDRGSEKLFF
>TRBJ2-1|.|.|TRBV7-8
TGTGCCAGCAGCTTAGTGTTAGTTAATGAGCAGTTCTTC
CASSLVLVNEQFF
>TRBJ2-7|.|few|TRBV2
TGTGCCAGCAGTGCCACAGCGGCGTCCAATTACGAGCAGTACTTC
CASSATAASNYEQYF
>TRBJ1-1|.|.|TRBV12-5
TGTGCTAGTGGTCCTGGGCTCAACACTGAAGCTTTCTTT
CASGPGLNTEAFF
>TRBJ2-5|TRBD1|.|TRBV4-1
TGCGCCAGCAGCCAGGGGACAGTTCAAGAGACCCAGTACTTC
CASSQGTVQETQYF
>TRBJ1-4|.|.|TRBV15
TGTGCCACCAGCAGAGATTATTCGGGGGGACTAGGTGAAAAACTGTTTTTT
CATSRDYSGGLGEKLFF
>TRBJ2-6|.|once|TRBV7-9
TGTGCCAGCAGCTTACGGGGCTCTGGGGCCAACGTCCTGACTTTC
CASSLRGSGANVLTF
>TRBJ2-3|TRBD2|.|TRBV10-3
TGTGCCATCCGGGCTAGCGGGGATCCAGATACGCAGTATTTT
CAIRASGDPDTQYF
>TRBJ2-7|TRBD1|.|TRBV11-2
TGTGCCAGCAGCTTGCAGGGGGCCTCCTACGAGCAGTACTTC
CASSLQGASYEQYF